This T cell receptor beta chain was recorded in a study of Ad26.COV2.S vaccination and SARS-CoV-2 variants listed by TCRdb under 2021. As for the study more broadly: Vaccine-arm donors came from COV1001, a multicentre, randomized, double-blind, placebo-controlled phase I-IIa trial of Ad26.COV2.S in healthy adults. Trial participants were randomized into five groups of five: low-dose or high-dose Ad26.COV2.S given once or twice, or placebo on both occasions. The TCR-sequenced set comprised approximately 32 samples: about 19 Ad26.COV2.S vaccine recipients, 5 placebo recipients and 8 SARS-CoV-2 convalescent individuals. Dosing of Ad26.COV2.S was intramuscular, at either 5x10^10 or 1x10^11 viral particles, delivered as one shot or as two shots spaced 56 days apart. TCRbeta repertoire sequencing was used to assess the specificity and breadth of SARS-CoV-2-reactive T cell receptors after Ad26.COV2.S vaccination. Investigators remained blinded to trial group allocation during experiments and outcome assessment.

The germline V gene gives CDR1 as SGHAT and CDR2 as FQNNGV. Trimming takes 2 bases from V and 1 base from J, and the germline ends sit 2 bases apart. Including cysteine and phenylalanine, the CDR3 has 12 amino acids. Just CDR3 DNA is preserved here, 36 bases in frame from base 1. General study outcomes and caveats: Comparing responses between vaccine doses or regimens was not something the study was powered to do. Substantial breadth of spike-specific CD8+ and CD4+ T cell responses was reported after vaccination. Comparable non-spike TCR breadth was observed between vaccine and placebo recipients, consistent with only spike being contained in the vaccine. It was noted by the authors that total T cell responses may have been underestimated by the TCR breadth and depth analyses. Ad26.COV2.S recipients had higher spike-specific TCR breadth than placebo recipients (P = 0.0014).

TCRbeta CDR3 regions were sequenced with the immunoSEQ Assay. After extraction, genomic DNA underwent amplification by bias-controlled multiplex PCR, followed by high-throughput sequencing. Per the original workflow: Collapsing and filtering of sequences were performed to quantify the absolute abundance of each unique TCRbeta CDR3 region. T cell fraction was estimated by normalizing TCRbeta template counts to usable DNA, which was measured by amplifying reference genes present in all nucleated cells. Repertoire TCRs were annotated as SARS-CoV-2-specific when V gene, CDR3 amino acid sequence and J gene were exactly matched to a known reactive TCR set. The reference SARS-CoV-2 TCR set was obtained from MIRA and was filtered for enrichment in COVID-19-positive ImmuneCODE repertoires, whereby public or cross-reactive TCRs were removed. Drawing on the MIRA antigens, annotated TCRs were analysed further at the level of specific ORF or position within ORF. Breadth was defined as the number of annotated unique rearrangements divided by the total number of unique productive rearrangements, and depth was defined as the summed frequency of the annotated unique rearrangements. Group comparisons of TCR breadth used two-sided Wilcoxon rank-sum tests. Entries here come from immuneACCESS through TCRdb and include only in-frame sequences with V and J called. Some clones fail to appear in such tables; in the studies checked, an unresolved V gene covers under half of the shortfall, and the cause of the remainder is unknown. V and J calls and clone size come straight from that table; D and trimming were deduced from the DNA. The sample table lists roughly 680,000 clones, around 90% of them with a count of one. The ten largest clones add up to over 1.3% of the sample.

Worth noting for this clone: Its antigen is not yet known. Base quality data are lacking; no much larger clone is found one base away.

In the paper's terms, the treatment or condition label means: some 20 received Ad26.COV2.S at low or high dose, single or two shots; roughly five received placebo; per-sample allocation not given. Repertoires of vaccine and placebo recipients were sequenced from samples collected on day 63 after the first injection. Between 29 July and 7 August 2020, Cohort 1b enrolled 20 to 30 adults aged 18-55 years at one site in Boston, USA. Ad26.COV2.S consisted of a replication-incompetent adenovirus type 26 vector by which a prefusion-stabilized SARS-CoV-2 spike protein from the original Wuhan strain was expressed.

The sequence links TRBV11-2 to TRBJ1-1, with the D gene not confidently named. The sequence was obtained from a person aged 18-60 years who received the Ad26.COV2.S COVID-19 vaccine or a placebo. Source: peripheral blood, taken in a trial of Ad26.COV2.S vaccine versus placebo. Here the CDR3 is given as CASSLRNTEAFF. The DNA sequence is as follows: TGTGCCAGCAGCTTAAGGAACACTGAAGCTTTCTTT.